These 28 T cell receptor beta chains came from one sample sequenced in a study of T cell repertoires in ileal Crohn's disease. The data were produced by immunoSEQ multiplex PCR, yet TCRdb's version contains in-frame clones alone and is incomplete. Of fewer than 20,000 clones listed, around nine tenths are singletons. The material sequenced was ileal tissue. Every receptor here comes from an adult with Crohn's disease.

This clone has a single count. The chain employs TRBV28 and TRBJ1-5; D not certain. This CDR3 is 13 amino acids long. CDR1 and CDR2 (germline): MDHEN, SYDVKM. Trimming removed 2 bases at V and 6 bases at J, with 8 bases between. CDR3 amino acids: CASSLAGFQPQHF. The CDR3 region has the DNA TGTGCCAGCAGTTTAGCGGGATTTCAGCCCCAGCATTTT.

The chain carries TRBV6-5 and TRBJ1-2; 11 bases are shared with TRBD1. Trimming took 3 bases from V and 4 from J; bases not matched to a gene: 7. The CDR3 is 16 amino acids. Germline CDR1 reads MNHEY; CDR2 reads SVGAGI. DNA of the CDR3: TGTGCCAGCAGTTATTCCCGGACAGGGGGCGTCTATGGCTACACCTTC. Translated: CASSYSRTGGVYGYTF.

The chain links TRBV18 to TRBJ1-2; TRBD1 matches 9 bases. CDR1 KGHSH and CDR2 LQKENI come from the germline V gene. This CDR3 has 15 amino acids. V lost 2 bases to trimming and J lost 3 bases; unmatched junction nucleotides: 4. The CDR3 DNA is TGTGCCAGCTCACCAAGACAGGGGGTAGACTATGGCTACACCTTC. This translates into CASSPRQGVDYGYTF.

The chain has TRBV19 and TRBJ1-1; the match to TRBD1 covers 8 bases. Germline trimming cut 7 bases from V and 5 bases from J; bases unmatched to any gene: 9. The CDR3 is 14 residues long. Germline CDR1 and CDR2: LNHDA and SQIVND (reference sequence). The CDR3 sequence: CASKESRGRTEAFF. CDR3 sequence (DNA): TGTGCCAGTAAGGAGTCCAGGGGGCGGACTGAAGCTTTCTTT.

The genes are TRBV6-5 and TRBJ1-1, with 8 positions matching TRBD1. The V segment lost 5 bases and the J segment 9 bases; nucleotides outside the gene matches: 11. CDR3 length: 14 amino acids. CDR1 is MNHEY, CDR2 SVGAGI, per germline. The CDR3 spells CASSPGQGMGKAFF. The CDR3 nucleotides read TGTGCCAGCAGTCCCGGACAGGGTATGGGGAAAGCTTTCTTT.

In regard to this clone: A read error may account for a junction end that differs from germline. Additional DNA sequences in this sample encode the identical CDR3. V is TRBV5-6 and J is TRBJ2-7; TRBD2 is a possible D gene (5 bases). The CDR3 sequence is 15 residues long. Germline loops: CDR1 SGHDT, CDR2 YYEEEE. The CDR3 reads CASSLGAQSSYEQYF. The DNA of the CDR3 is TGCGCCAGCAGCTTGGGAGCTCAAAGCTCCTACGAGCAGTACTTC.

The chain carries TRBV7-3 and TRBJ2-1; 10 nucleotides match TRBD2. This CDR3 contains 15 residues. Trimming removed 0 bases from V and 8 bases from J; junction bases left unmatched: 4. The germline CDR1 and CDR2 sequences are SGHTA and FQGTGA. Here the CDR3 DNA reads TGTGCCAGCAGCTTAACAGCGGGAGGGCCTTATGAGCAGTTCTTC. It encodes CASSLTAGGPYEQFF.

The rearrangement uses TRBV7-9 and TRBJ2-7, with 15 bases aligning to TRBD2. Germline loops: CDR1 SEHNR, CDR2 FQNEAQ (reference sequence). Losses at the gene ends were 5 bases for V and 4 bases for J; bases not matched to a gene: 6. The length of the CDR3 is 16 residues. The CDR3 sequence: CASSGDGTSGRYEQYF. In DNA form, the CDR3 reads TGTGCCAGCAGCGGGGACGGGACTAGCGGGAGGTACGAGCAGTACTTC.

The DNA for the CDR3 is TGTGCCAGCAGTCCCCGACCCGGGCAGGGGTATTCTGGAAACACCATATATTTT. Protein sequence: CASSPRPGQGYSGNTIYF. The V call is TRBV27, the J call TRBJ1-3, with a weak D call TRBD1 (6 bases). This CDR3 is built from 18 residues. The germline V and J ends were trimmed by 5 bases and 1 base, with 21 bases remaining between them. The germline V gene has CDR1 MNHEY and CDR2 SMNVEV (reference sequence).

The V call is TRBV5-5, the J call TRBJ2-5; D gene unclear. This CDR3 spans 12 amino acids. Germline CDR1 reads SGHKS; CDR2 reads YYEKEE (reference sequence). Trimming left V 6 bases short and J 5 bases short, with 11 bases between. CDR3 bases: TGTGCCAGCACCTGGGCTGGCGAGACCCAGTACTTC. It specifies CASTWAGETQYF.

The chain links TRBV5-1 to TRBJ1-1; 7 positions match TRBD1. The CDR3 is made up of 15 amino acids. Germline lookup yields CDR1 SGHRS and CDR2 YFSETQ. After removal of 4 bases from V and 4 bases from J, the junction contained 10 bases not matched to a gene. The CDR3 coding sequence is TGCGCCAGCAGCCCGGGGACAGTCCCAGTCACTGAAGCTTTCTTT. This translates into CASSPGTVPVTEAFF.

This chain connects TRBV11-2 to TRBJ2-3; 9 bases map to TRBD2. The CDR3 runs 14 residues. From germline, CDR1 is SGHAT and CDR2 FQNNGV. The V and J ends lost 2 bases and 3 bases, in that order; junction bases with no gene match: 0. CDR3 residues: CASSLLAGTDTQYF. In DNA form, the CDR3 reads TGTGCCAGCAGCTTACTAGCGGGAACAGATACGCAGTATTTT. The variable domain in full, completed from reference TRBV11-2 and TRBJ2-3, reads EAGVAQSPRYKIIEKRQSVAFWCNPISGHATLYWYQQILGQGPKLLIQFQNNGVVDDSQLPKDRFSAERLKGVDSTLKIQPAKLEDSAVYLCASSLLAGTDTQYFGPGTRLTVL.

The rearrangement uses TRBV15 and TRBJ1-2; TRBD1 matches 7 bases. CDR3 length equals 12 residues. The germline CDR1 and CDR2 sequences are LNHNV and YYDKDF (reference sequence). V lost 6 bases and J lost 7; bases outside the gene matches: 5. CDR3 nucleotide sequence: TGTGCCACCAGAGATGGGACAGCTGGCTACACCTTC. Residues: CATRDGTAGYTF. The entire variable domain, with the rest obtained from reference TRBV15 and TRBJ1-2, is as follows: DAMVIQNPRYQVTQFGKPVTLSCSQTLNHNVMYWYQQKSSQAPKLLFHYYDKDFNNEADTPDNFQSRRPNTSFCFLDIRSPGLGDTAMYLCATRDGTAGYTFGSGTRLTVV.

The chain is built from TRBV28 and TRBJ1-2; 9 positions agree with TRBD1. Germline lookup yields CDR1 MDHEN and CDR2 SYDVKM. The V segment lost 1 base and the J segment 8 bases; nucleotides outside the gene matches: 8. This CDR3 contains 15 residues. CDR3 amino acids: CASSLSGTGNNGYTF. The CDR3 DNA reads TGTGCCAGCAGTTTATCGGGGACAGGGAATAACGGCTACACCTTC.

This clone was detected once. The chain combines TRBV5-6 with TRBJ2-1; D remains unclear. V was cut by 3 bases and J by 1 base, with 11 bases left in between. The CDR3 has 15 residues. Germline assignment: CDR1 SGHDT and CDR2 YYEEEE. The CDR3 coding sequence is TGTGCCAGCAGCTACCTCGCGGAGTCCTACAATGAGCAGTTCTTC. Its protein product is CASSYLAESYNEQFF.

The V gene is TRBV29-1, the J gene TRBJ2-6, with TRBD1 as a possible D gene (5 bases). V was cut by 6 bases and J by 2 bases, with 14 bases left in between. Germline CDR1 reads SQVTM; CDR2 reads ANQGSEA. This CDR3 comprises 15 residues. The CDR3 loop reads CSVARLGPGANVLTF. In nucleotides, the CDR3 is TGCAGCGTCGCACGTCTGGGGCCTGGGGCCAACGTCCTGACTTTC.

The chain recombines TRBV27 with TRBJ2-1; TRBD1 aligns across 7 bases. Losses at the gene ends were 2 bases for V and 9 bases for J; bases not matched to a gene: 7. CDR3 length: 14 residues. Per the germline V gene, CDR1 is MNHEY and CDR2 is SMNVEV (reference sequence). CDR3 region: CASSLDRVRSEQFF. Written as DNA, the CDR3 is TGTGCCAGCAGTTTAGACAGGGTACGTAGTGAGCAGTTCTTC.

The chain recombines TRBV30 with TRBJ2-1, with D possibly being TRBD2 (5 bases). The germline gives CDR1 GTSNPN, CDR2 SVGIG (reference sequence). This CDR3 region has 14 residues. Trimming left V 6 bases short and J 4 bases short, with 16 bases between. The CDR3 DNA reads TGTGCCTGCACGAGGGTGGGCACATACAATGAGCAGTTCTTC. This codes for CACTRVGTYNEQFF. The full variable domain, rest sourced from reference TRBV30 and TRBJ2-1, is SQTIHQWPATLVQPVGSPLSLECTVEGTSNPNLYWYRQAAGRGLQLLFYSVGIGQISSEVPQNLSASRPQDRQFILSSKKLLLSDSGFYLCACTRVGTYNEQFFGPGTRLTVL.

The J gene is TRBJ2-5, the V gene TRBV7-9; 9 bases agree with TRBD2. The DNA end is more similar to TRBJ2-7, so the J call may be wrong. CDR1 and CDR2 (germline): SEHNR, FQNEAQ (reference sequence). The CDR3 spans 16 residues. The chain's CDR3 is CASSPPRGLASYEQYF. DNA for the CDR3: TGTGCCAGCAGCCCGCCCCGGGGACTAGCCTCCTACGAGCAGTACTTC.

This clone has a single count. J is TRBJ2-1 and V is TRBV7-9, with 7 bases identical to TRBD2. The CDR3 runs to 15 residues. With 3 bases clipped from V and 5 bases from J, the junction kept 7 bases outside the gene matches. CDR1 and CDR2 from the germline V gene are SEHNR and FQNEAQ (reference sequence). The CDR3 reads CASSFSAGSDNEQFF. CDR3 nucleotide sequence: TGTGCCAGCAGCTTCTCAGCGGGAAGCGACAATGAGCAGTTCTTC.

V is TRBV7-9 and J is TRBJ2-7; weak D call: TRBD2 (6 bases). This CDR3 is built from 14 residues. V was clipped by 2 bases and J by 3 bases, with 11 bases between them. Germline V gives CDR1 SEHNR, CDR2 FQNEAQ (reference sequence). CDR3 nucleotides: TGTGCCAGCAGCTTACAGACTAGTCTCTACGAGCAGTACTTC. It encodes CASSLQTSLYEQYF. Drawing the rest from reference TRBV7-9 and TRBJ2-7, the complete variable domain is DTGVSQNPRHKITKRGQNVTFRCDPISEHNRLYWYRQTLGQGPEFLTYFQNEAQLEKSRLLSDRFSAERPKGSFSTLEIQRTEQGDSAMYLCASSLQTSLYEQYFGPGTRLTVT.

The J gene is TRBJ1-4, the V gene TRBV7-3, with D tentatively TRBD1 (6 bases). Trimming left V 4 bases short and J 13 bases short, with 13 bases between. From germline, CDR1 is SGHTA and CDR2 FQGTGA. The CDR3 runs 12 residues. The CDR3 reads CASSSPRGTLFF. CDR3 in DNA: TGTGCCAGCAGCTCGCCAAGGGGGACACTGTTTTTT.

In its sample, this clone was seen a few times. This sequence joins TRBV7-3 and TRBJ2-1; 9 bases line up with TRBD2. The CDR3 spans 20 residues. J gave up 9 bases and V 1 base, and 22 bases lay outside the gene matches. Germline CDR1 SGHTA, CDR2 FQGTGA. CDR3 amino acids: CASSLNPTSGWGGRRGEQFF. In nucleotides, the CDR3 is TGTGCCAGCAGCTTAAACCCCACTAGCGGGTGGGGGGGCCGTCGGGGTGAGCAGTTCTTC.

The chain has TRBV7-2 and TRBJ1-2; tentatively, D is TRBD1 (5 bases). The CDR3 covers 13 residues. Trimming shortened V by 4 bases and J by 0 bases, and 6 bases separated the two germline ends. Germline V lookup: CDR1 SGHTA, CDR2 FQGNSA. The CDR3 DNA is TGTGCCAGCAGCTCAGGGACTAACTATGGCTACACCTTC. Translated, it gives CASSSGTNYGYTF. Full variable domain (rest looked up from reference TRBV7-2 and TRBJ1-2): GAGVSQSPSNKVTEKGKDVELRCDPISGHTALYWYRQSLGQGLEFLIYFQGNSAPDKSGLPSDRFSAERTGGSVSTLTIQRTQQEDSAVYLCASSSGTNYGYTFGSGTRLTVV.

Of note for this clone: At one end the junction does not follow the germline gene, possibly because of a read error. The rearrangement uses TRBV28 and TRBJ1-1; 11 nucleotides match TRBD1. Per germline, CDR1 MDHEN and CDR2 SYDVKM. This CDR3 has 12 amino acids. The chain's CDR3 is CASSSGQGAGRF. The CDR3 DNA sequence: TGTGCCAGCAGTTCCGGACAGGGGGCAGGTCGCTTT. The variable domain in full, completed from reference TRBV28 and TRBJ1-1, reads DVKVTQSSRYLVKRTGEKVFLECVQDMDHENMFWYRQDPGLGLRLIYFSYDVKMKEKGDIPEGYSVSREKKERFSLILESASTNQTSMYLCASSSGQGAGRFGQGTRLTVV.

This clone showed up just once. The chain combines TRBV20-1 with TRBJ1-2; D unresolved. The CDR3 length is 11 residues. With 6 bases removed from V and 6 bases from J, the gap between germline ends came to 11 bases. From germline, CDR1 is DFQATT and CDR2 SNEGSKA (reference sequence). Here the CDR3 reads CSATRQDGYTF. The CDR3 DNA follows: TGCAGTGCGACCCGCCAGGATGGCTACACCTTC.

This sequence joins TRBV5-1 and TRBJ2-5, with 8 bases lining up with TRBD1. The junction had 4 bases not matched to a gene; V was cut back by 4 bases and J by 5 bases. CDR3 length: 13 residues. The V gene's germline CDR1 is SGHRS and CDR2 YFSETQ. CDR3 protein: CASSPTGGETQYF. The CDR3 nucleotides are TGCGCCAGCAGCCCCACAGGGGGGGAGACCCAGTACTTC.

This CDR3 reads CASSFTGGETQYF. The CDR3 DNA reads as TGTGCCAGCAGCTTCACAGGGGGCGAGACCCAGTACTTC. This chain joins TRBV7-2 and TRBJ2-5; 9 bases align to TRBD1. The CDR3 is made up of 13 amino acids. Germline V gene lookup returns CDR1 SGHTA and CDR2 FQGNSA. The trim removed 3 bases at V and 5 bases at J, leaving 1 base unmatched.